The rows below give T cell receptor beta chains drawn from one sample of a study of cytomegalovirus exposure and HLA in healthy donors. Using immunoSEQ multiplex PCR, the repertoire was profiled, and TCRdb retains in-frame clones only, with some absent. Of 95,000 to 150,000 clones listed, over 75% are singletons. Material for sequencing was PBMCs. The receptors originated from a human donor in good health. Each CDR3 is given with its conserved first and last residue. The D gene is left open where the match is weak. Size tells how often a clone was seen (once, few, many) or the class of an expanded clone, and some rows leave it out.

TRBJ2-1 | NA | TRBV6-4 | NA | CASSSPPGEQFF | TGTGCCAGCAGTTCCCCTCCGGGTGAGCAGTTCTTC
TRBJ2-5 | NA | TRBV10-1 | NA | CASSAKGEQETQYF | TGCGCCAGCAGCGCCAAGGGGGAACAAGAGACCCAGTACTTC
TRBJ1-1 | NA | TRBV19 | NA | CASSIGGQNTEAFF | TGTGCCAGTAGTATAGGGGGGCAGAACACTGAAGCTTTCTTT
TRBJ2-3 | TRBD1 | TRBV14 | NA | CASSPIDRGPADTQYF | TGTGCCAGCAGCCCCATCGACAGGGGTCCAGCAGATACGCAGTATTTT
TRBJ1-5 | TRBD1 | TRBV19 | NA | CASSTHRGNQPQHF | TGTGCCAGTAGTACCCACAGGGGAAATCAGCCCCAGCATTTT
TRBJ2-5 | TRBD2 | TRBV9 | NA | CASSVGASGGQETQYF | TGTGCCAGCAGCGTAGGGGCTAGCGGAGGCCAAGAGACCCAGTACTTC
TRBJ2-7 | TRBD1 | TRBV16 | NA | CASRPDREYEQYF | TGTGCCAGCAGACCGGACAGGGAATACGAGCAGTACTTC
TRBJ2-7 | TRBD1 | TRBV18 | NA | CASSTPRTGSSYEQYF | TGTGCCAGCTCAACGCCGCGGACAGGAAGCTCCTACGAGCAGTACTTC
TRBJ1-6 | TRBD1 | TRBV30 | NA | CAWSVQGGGSPLHF | TGTGCCTGGAGTGTACAAGGGGGCGGTTCACCCCTCCACTTT
TRBJ1-1 | NA | TRBV11-3 | once | CASSLMQSTEAFF | TGTGCCAGCAGCTTAATGCAGTCCACTGAAGCTTTCTTT
TRBJ2-1 | TRBD2 | TRBV4-2 | NA | CASSRRGGESYNEQFF | TGTGCCAGCAGCCGGCGGGGGGGAGAGTCCTACAATGAGCAGTTCTTC
TRBJ1-4 | TRBD1 | TRBV19 | NA | CASRKTGTANEKLFF | TGTGCCAGTAGGAAAACCGGGACAGCTAATGAAAAACTGTTTTTT
TRBJ1-3 | TRBD1 | TRBV25-1 | NA | CASSEYGTGAGNTIYF | TGTGCCAGCAGTGAATATGGGACAGGCGCTGGAAACACCATATATTTT
TRBJ2-2 | NA | TRBV5-1 | NA | CASSLAGGTGELFF | TGCGCCAGCAGCTTGGCCGGAGGGACCGGGGAGCTGTTTTTT
TRBJ1-2 | TRBD1 | TRBV28 | NA | CASSLGSGGGYTF | TGTGCCAGCAGTTTAGGGTCAGGGGGTGGCTACACCTTC
TRBJ2-1 | TRBD2 | TRBV29-1 | NA | CSAARGLAGLVNEQFF | TGCAGCGCCGCGAGGGGACTAGCGGGATTAGTAAATGAGCAGTTCTTC
TRBJ2-7 | TRBD2 | TRBV11-2 | NA | CASSSSSGRVNEQYF | TGTGCCAGCAGCTCCTCGAGCGGGAGAGTCAACGAGCAGTACTTC
TRBJ2-1 | TRBD2 | TRBV7-3 | NA | CASSPPGTTGSEQFF | TGTGCCAGCAGCCCACCCGGGACTACCGGTAGTGAGCAGTTCTTC
TRBJ1-5 | NA | TRBV28 | NA | CASSRGGGGISNQPQHF | TGTGCCAGCAGTCGGGGGGGCGGAGGTATTAGCAATCAGCCCCAGCATTTT
TRBJ2-5 | NA | TRBV5-1 | NA | CASSLSGNQETQYF | TGCGCCAGCAGCTTGTCGGGAAACCAAGAGACCCAGTACTTC
TRBJ2-1 | NA | TRBV11-3 | NA | CASSLGGPNNEQFF | TGTGCCAGCAGCTTAGGTGGGCCCAACAATGAGCAGTTCTTC
TRBJ1-1 | NA | TRBV2 | NA | CASSVPGERTEAFF | TGTGCCAGCAGTGTTCCGGGGGAGAGGACTGAAGCTTTCTTT
TRBJ2-1 | TRBD2 | TRBV27 | NA | CASSPPGLAGVDEQFF | TGTGCCAGCAGTCCACCGGGACTAGCGGGAGTGGATGAGCAGTTCTTC
TRBJ1-3 | NA | TRBV5-6 | few | CASSGGLNSGNTIYF | TGTGCCAGCAGCGGCGGACTGAACTCTGGAAACACCATATATTTT
TRBJ1-4 | NA | TRBV19 | few | CASSQQAYATNEKLFF | TGTGCCAGTAGTCAACAGGCCTATGCAACTAATGAAAAACTGTTTTTT
TRBJ1-2 | TRBD1 | TRBV18 | NA | CASSPSNPYGQGAFGSGYTF | TGTGCCAGCTCACCCTCGAACCCCTACGGACAGGGGGCTTTTGGGTCTGGCTACACCTTC
TRBJ1-3 | NA | TRBV28 | NA | CASSSGQLRSGNTIYF | TGTGCCAGCAGTTCCGGACAGCTCCGCTCTGGAAACACCATATATTTT
TRBJ2-7 | TRBD2 | TRBV6-5 | few | CASSYSPSGRHEQYF | TGTGCCAGCAGTTACTCTCCCAGCGGGAGACACGAGCAGTACTTC
TRBJ1-2 | TRBD1 | TRBV10-2 | NA | CASSAPRQGPSAF | TGCGCCAGCAGCGCCCCGCGACAGGGGCCGTCCGCCTTC
TRBJ1-4 | TRBD1 | TRBV6-5 | once | CASNWTGKEKLFF | TGTGCCAGCAACTGGACAGGGAAAGAAAAACTGTTTTTT
TRBJ2-2 | NA | TRBV27 | NA | CASSPMTGGTGELFF | TGTGCCAGCAGTCCAATGACCGGGGGCACCGGGGAGCTGTTTTTT
TRBJ2-7 | TRBD1 | TRBV5-1 | NA | CASQARTGAYEQYF | TGCGCCAGCCAAGCTCGGACAGGGGCCTACGAGCAGTACTTC
TRBJ2-5 | TRBD2 | TRBV11-3 | NA | CASSLTASGARGTQYF | TGTGCCAGCAGCTTAACGGCTAGCGGGGCCCGGGGGACCCAGTACTTC
TRBJ2-6 | NA | TRBV29-1 | NA | CSVGRAGEGSGANVLTF | TGCAGCGTTGGTCGGGCAGGGGAGGGGTCTGGGGCCAACGTCCTGACTTTC
TRBJ2-7 | NA | TRBV5-6 | NA | CASSFSLPGSYEQYF | TGTGCCAGCAGCTTCAGTTTGCCGGGCTCCTACGAGCAGTACTTC
TRBJ2-1 | TRBD2 | TRBV15 | few | CATSFSASGPYNEQFF | TGTGCCACCAGCTTTTCGGCTAGCGGGCCATACAATGAGCAGTTCTTC
TRBJ2-5 | NA | TRBV5-1 | NA | CASSLGRSETQYF | TGCGCCAGCAGCTTGGGGAGGAGCGAGACCCAGTACTTC
TRBJ2-4 | TRBD2 | TRBV5-8 | NA | CASSSGLAGAKNIQYF | TGTGCCAGCAGCTCGGGACTAGCGGGAGCCAAAAACATTCAGTACTTC
TRBJ2-7 | NA | TRBV28 | NA | CASPRTGEGDEQYF | TGTGCCAGTCCCCGGACGGGAGAAGGGGACGAGCAGTACTTC
TRBJ2-5 | TRBD2 | TRBV30 | NA | CAWSGASGGAPQETQYF | TGTGCCTGGAGTGGGGCTAGCGGAGGGGCCCCACAAGAGACCCAGTACTTC
TRBJ2-5 | NA | TRBV7-8 | NA | CASSFIRQLQETQYF | TGTGCCAGCAGCTTCATTCGACAGTTACAAGAGACCCAGTACTTC
TRBJ2-3 | TRBD2 | TRBV6-6 | NA | CASRPPSGTTDTQYF | TGTGCCAGCAGACCTCCTAGCGGGACCACAGATACGCAGTATTTT
TRBJ2-1 | TRBD1 | TRBV6-4 | NA | CASSSGTGSSGEQFF | TGTGCCAGCAGTTCCGGGACAGGGTCATCGGGTGAGCAGTTCTTC
TRBJ2-6 | TRBD2 | TRBV6-7 | NA | CASSPRLAGEPSGANVLTF | TGTGCCAGCAGTCCGAGACTAGCGGGTGAACCGTCTGGGGCCAACGTCCTGACTTTC
TRBJ1-1 | TRBD1 | TRBV6-6 | NA | CASSYLTGVTEAFF | TGTGCCAGCAGTTACCTCACAGGGGTGACTGAAGCTTTCTTT
TRBJ2-4 | NA | TRBV2 | NA | CASSEISGKNIQYF | TGTGCCAGCAGTGAAATTAGCGGTAAAAACATTCAGTACTTC
TRBJ1-1 | TRBD1 | TRBV6-6 | few | CASSQLGQTTEAFF | TGTGCCAGCAGCCAACTGGGACAGACCACTGAAGCTTTCTTT
TRBJ2-7 | NA | TRBV27 | NA | CASSSQSRGAYF | TGTGCCAGCAGTTCCCAAAGCCGGGGAGCGTACTTC
TRBJ2-3 | NA | TRBV7-8 | few | CASSLAAVTGTDTQYF | TGTGCCAGCAGCTTAGCAGCGGTTACCGGCACAGATACGCAGTATTTT